This TCR beta chain was observed in a study of cytomegalovirus exposure and HLA in healthy donors. V dropped 0 bases and J dropped 9 bases, with 10 bases sitting between them. The germline gives CDR1 SGHRS, CDR2 YFSETQ. CDR3 length equals 13 residues. There were likely unrecorded immune exposures, though donors were nominally healthy when sampled. To note about this clone: As yet, its antigen is unknown.

The PCR employed 60 Vbeta primers together with 13 Jbeta primers. TCRdb's table, derived via immunoSEQ multiplex PCR, lists solely in-frame clones and lacks some. Among around 200,000 clones, around three quarters were seen once, and the ten largest hold around 1.9%. Findings of the study overall: Data from an earlier analysis indicated that most TCR beta V segments were productive either about 87% or about 30% of the time.

The TCR sequence derives from a young man in good health and CMV-seronegative. The rearrangement joins TRBV5-1 to TRBJ2-1; a possible D gene is TRBD2 (5 bases). Sample: PBMCs. The CDR3 region has the DNA TGCGCCAGCAGCTTGGAGGGAGTCACTGAGCAGTTCTTC. Protein sequence: CASSLEGVTEQFF.